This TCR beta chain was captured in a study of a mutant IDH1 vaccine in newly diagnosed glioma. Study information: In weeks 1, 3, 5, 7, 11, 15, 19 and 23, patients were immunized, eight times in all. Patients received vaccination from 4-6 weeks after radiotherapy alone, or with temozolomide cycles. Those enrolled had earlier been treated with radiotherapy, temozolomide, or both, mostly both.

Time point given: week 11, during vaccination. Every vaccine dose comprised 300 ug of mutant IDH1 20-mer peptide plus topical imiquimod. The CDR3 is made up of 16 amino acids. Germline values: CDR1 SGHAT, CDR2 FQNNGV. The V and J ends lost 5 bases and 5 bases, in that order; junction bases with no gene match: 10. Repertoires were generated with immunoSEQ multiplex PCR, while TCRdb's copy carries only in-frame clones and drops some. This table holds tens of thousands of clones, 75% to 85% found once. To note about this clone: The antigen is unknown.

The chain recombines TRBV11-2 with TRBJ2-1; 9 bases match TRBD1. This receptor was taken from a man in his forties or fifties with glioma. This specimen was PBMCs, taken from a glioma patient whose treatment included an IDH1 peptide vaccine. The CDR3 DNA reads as TGTGCCAGCAGCCCAGCCGGGGACAGGGAGAACAATGAGCAGTTCTTC. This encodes CASSPAGDRENNEQFF.